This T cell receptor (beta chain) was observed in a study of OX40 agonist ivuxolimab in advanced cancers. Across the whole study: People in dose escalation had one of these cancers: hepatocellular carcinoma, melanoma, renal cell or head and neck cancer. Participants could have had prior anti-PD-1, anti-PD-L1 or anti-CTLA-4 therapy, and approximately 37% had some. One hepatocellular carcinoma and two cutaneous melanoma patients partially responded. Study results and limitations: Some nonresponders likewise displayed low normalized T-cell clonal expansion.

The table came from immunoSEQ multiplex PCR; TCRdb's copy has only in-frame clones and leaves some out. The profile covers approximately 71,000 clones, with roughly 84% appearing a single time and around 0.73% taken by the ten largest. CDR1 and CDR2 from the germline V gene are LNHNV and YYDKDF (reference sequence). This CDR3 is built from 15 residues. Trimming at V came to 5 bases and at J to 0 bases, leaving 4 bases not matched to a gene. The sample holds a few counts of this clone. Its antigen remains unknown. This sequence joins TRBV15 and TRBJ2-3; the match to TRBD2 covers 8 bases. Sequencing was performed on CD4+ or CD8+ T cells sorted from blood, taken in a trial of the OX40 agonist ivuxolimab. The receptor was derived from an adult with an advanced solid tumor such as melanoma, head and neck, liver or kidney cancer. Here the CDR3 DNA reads TGTGCCACCAGCGGTGAGCGGGGGAGCACAGATACGCAGTATTTT. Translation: CATSGERGSTDTQYF.